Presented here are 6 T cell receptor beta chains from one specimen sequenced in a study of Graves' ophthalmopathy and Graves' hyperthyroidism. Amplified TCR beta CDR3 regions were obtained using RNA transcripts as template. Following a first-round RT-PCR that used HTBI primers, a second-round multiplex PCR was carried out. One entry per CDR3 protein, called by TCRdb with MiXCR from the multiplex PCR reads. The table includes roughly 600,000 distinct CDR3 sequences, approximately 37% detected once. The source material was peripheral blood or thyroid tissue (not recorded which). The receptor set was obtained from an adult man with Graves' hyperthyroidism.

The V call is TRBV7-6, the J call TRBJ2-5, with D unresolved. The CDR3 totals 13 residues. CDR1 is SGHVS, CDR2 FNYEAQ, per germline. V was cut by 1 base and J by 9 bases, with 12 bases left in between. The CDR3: CASSLGTDRAQYF. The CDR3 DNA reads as TGTGCCAGCAGCTTAGGAACAGATAGGGCCCAGTACTTC.

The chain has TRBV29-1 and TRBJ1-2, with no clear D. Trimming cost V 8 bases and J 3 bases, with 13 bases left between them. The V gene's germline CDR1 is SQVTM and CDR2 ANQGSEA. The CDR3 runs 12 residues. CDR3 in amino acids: CSLRGDYYGYTF. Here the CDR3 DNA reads TGCAGCTTACGGGGTGATTACTATGGCTACACCTTC.

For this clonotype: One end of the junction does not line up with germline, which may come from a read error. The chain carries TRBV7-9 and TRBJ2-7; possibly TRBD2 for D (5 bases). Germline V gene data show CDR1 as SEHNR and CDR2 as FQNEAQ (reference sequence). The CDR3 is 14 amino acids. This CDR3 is CASSQLENTGELYF. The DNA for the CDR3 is TGTGCCAGCAGCCAGCTAGAGAACACCGGGGAGCTGTACTTC.

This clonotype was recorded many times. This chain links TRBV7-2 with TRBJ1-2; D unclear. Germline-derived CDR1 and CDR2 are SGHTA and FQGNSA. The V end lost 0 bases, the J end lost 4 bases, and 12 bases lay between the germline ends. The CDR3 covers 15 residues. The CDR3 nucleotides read TGTGCCAGCAGCTTAGCGGCAGCTAGCCCCTATGGCTACACCTTC. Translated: CASSLAAASPYGYTF.

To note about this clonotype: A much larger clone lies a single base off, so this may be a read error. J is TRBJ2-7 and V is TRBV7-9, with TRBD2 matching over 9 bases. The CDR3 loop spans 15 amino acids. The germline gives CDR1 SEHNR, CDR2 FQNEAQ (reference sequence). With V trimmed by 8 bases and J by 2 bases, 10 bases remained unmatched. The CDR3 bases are TGTGCCAGCGGCCAGTTCGTAGCGGGAGCCTACGAGCAGTACTTC. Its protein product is CASGQFVAGAYEQYF.

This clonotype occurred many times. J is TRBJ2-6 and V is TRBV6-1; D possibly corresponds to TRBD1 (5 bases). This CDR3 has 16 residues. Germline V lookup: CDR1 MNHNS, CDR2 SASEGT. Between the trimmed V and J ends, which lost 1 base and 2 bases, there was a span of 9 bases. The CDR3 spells CASSEETVPGANVLTF. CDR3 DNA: TGTGCCAGCAGTGAAGAGACAGTTCCTGGGGCCAACGTCCTGACTTTC.